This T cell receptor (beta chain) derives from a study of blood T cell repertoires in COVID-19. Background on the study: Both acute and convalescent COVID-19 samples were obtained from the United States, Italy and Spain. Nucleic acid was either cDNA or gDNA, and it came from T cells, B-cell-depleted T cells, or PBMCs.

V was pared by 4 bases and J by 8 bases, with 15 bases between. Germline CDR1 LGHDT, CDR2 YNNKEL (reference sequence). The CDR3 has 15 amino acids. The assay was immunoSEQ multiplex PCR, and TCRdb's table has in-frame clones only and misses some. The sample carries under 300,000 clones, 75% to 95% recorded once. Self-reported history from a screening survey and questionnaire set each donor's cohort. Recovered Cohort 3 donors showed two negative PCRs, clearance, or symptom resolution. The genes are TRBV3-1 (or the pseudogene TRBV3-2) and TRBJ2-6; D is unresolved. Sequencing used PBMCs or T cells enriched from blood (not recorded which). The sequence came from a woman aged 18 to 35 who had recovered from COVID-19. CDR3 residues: CASSPVPTATNVLTF. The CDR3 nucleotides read TGTGCCAGCAGCCCAGTTCCGACTGCGACCAACGTCCTGACTTTC.